This T cell receptor beta chain was recorded in a study of response to subunit inactivated influenza vaccine. Whole-study findings and limits: Only a handful of new T cells, the authors suggested, are recruited with each seasonal influenza vaccination.

The germline V and J ends were trimmed by 4 bases and 0 bases, with 12 bases remaining between them. This CDR3 has 15 amino acids. Looked up from germline, CDR1 is DFQATT and CDR2 is SNEGSKA (reference sequence). This clonotype was seen a few times. Its antigen remains unidentified. TCRdb reprocessed the RT-PCR reads with MiXCR, giving one entry per CDR3 protein. The sample contains more than 700,000 distinct CDR3 sequences, over 20% of which appear only once. This rearrangement joins TRBV20-1 to TRBJ2-2, with a tentative D call TRBD2 (6 bases). This TCR was sampled from a man between 50 and 59 years old who received an inactivated influenza vaccine. Sequencing used PBMCs from blood, obtained 5 days after vaccination. Here the CDR3 DNA reads TGCAGTGCTACCGGCGGGGCGGCGAACACCGGGGAGCTGTTTTTT. It specifies CSATGGAANTGELFF.